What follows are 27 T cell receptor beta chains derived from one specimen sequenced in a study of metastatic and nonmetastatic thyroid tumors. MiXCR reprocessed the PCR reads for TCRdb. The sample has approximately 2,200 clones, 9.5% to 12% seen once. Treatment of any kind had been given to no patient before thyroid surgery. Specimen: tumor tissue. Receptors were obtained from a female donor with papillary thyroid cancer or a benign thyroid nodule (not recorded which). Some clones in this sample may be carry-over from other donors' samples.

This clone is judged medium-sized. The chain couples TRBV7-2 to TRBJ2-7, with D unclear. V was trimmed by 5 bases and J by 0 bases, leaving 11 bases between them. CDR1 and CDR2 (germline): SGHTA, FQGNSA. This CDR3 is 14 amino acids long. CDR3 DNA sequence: TGTGCCAGCAGCAAGCAGGCACACTCCTACGAGCAGTACTTC. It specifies CASSKQAHSYEQYF.

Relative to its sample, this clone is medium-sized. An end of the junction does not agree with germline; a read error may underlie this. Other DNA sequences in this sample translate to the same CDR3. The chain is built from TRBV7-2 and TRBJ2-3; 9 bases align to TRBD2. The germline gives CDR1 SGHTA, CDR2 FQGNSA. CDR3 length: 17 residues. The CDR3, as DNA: TGTGCTAGCAGCTTAGTTGGCGGGGGGGTCATCACAGATACGCAGTATTTT. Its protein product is CASSLVGGGVITDTQYF.

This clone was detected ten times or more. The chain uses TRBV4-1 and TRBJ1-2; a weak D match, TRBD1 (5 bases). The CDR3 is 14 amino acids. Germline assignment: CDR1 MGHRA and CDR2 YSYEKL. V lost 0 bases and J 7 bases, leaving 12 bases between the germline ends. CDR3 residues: CASSQEQGVGGYTF. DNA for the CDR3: TGCGCCAGCAGCCAAGAGCAGGGAGTGGGTGGCTACACCTTC.

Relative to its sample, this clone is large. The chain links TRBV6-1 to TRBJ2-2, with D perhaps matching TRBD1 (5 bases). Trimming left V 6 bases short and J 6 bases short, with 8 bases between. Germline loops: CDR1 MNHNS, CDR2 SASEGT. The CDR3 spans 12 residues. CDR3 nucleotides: TGTGCCAGCAGCCCGACAGCCGGGGAGCTGTTTTTT. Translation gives CASSPTAGELFF.

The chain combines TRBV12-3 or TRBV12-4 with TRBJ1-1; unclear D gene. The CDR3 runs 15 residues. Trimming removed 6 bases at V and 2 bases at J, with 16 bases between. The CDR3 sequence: CASSLLSIINTEAFF. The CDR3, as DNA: TGTGCCAGCAGCCTTCTGTCTATAATTAACACTGAAGCTTTCTTT.

The CDR3 DNA reads as TGTGCCAGCAGGACTAGCGGGGGGGCCGGGGATGAGCAGTATTTT. Its translation: CASRTSGGAGDEQYF. The genes are TRBV6-4 and TRBJ2-3, with 14 bases that match TRBD2. Germline loops: CDR1 MRHNA, CDR2 SNTAGT. This CDR3 spans 15 amino acids. The V and J ends lost 6 bases and 11 bases, in that order; junction bases with no gene match: 10.

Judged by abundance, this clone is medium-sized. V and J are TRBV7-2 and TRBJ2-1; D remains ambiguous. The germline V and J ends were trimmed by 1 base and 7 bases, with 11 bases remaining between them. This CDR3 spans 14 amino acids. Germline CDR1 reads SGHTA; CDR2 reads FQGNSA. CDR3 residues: CASSLGGSQNEQFF. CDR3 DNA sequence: TGTGCCAGCAGCTTAGGTGGGTCTCAGAATGAGCAGTTCTTC.

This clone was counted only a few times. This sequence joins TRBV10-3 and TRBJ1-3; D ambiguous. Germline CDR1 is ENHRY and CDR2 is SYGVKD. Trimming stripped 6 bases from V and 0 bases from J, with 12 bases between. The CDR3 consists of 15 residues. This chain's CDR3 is CAIRDFAGSGNTIYF. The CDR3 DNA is TGTGCCATCAGGGATTTTGCTGGCTCTGGAAACACCATATATTTT.

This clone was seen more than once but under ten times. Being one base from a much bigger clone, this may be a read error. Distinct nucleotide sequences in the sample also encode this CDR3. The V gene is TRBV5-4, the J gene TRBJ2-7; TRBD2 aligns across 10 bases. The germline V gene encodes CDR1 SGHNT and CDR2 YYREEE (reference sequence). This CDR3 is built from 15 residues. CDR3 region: CASSFGSGGRDEQYF. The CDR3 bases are TGTGCCAGTAGCTTCGGTAGCGGGGGGCGGGACGAGCAGTACTTC.

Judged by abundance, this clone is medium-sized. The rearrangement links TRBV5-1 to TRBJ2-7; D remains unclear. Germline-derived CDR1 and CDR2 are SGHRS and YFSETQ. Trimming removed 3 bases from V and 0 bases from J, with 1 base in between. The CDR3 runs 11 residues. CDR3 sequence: CASSSSYEQYF. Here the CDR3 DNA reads TGCGCCAGCAGCTCCTCCTACGAGCAGTACTTC.

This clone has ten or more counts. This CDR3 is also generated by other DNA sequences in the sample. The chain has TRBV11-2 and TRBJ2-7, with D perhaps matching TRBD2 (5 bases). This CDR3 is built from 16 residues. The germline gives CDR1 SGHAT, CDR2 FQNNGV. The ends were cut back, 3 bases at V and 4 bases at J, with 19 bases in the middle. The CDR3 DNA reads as TGTGCCAGCAGCTTCGATCGGCGGGCTGCCTCGTACGAGCAGTACTTC. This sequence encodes CASSFDRRAASYEQYF.

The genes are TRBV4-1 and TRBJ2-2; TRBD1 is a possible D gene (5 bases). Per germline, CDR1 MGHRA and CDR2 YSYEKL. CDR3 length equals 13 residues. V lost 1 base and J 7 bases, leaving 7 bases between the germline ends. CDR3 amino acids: CASSQGGDGELFF. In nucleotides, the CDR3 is TGCGCCAGCAGCCAAGGGGGCGACGGGGAGCTGTTTTTT.

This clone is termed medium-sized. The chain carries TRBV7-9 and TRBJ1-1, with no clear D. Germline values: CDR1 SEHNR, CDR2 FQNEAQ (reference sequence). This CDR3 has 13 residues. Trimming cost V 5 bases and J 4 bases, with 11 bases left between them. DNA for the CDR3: TGTGCCAGCAGCCCCACCGAGGGCACTGAAGCTTTCTTT. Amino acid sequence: CASSPTEGTEAFF.

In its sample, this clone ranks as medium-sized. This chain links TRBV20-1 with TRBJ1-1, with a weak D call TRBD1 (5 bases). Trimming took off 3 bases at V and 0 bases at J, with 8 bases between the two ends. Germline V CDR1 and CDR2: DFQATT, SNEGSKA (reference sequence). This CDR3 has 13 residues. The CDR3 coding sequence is TGCAGTGCTAGCGAGGGGTTGAACACTGAAGCTTTCTTT. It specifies CSASEGLNTEAFF.

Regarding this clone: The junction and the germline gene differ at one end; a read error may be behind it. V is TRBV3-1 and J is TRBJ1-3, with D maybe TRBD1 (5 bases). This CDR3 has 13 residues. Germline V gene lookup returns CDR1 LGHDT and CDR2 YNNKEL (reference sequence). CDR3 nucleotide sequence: TGTGCAAGCAGCCAGGGCTCTGGAAACACCATACATTTT. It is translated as CASSQGSGNTIHF.

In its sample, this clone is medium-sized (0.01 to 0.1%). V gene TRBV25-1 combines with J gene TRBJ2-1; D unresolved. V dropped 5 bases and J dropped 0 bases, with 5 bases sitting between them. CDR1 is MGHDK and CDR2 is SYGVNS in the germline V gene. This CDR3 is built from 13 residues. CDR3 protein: CASSKLSYNEQFF. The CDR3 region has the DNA TGTGCCAGCAGTAAACTCTCCTACAATGAGCAGTTCTTC.

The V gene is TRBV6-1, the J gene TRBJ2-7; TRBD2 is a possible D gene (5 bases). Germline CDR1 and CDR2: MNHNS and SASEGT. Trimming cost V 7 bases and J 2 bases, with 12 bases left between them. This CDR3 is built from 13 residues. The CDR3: CASTDHGAYEQYF. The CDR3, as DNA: TGTGCCAGCACCGACCACGGGGCCTACGAGCAGTACTTC.

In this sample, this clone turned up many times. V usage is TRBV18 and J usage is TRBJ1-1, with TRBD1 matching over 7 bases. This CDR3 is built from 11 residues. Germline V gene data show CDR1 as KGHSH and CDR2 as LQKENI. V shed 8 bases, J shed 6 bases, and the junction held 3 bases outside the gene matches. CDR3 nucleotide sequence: TGTGCCAGCGCGACAGGGCCTGAAGCTTTCTTT. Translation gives CASATGPEAFF. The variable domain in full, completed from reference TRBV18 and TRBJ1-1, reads NAGVMQNPRHLVRRRGQEARLRCSPMKGHSHVYWYRQLPEEGLKFMVYLQKENIIDESGMPKERFSAEFPKEGPSILRIQQVVRGDSAAYFCASATGPEAFFGQGTRLTVV.

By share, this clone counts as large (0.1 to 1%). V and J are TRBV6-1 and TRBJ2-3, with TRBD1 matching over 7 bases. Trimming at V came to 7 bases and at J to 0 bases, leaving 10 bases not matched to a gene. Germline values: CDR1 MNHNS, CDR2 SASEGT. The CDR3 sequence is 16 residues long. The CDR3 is CASTHNMGQSTDTQYF. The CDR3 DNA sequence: TGTGCCAGCACCCATAACATGGGACAGAGCACAGATACGCAGTATTTT.

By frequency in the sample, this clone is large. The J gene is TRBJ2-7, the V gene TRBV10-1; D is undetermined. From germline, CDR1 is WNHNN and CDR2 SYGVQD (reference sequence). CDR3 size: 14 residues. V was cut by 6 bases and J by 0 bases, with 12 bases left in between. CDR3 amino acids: CASSPELNSYEQYF. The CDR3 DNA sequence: TGCGCCAGCAGCCCAGAACTCAACTCCTACGAGCAGTACTTC.

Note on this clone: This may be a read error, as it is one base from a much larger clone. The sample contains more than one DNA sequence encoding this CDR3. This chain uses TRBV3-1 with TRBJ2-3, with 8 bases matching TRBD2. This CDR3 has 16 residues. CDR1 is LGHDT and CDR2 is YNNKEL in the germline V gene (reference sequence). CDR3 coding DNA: TGCGCCAGCAGCCATTCCGCGGGGGGACGGACAGATACGCAGTATTTT. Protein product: CASSHSAGGRTDTQYF.

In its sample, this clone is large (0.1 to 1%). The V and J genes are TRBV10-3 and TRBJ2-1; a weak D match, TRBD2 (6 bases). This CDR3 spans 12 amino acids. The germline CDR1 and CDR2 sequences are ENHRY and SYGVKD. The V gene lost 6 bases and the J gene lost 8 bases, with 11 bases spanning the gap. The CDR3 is CAISVTGDEQFF. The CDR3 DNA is TGTGCCATCAGCGTAACGGGGGATGAGCAGTTCTTC.

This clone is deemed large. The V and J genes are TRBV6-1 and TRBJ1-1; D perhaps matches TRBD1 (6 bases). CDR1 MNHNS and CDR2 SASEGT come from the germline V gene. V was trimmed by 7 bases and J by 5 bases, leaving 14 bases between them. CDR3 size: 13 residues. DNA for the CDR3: TGTGCCAGCACCTCGCCGAGGGGGACTGAAGCTTTCTTT. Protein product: CASTSPRGTEAFF.

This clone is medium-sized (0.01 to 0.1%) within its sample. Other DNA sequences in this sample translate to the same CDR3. This chain's CDR3 is CASSLAVPGLGGELFF. In DNA, the CDR3 is TGTGCCAGCAGCTTAGCGGTGCCGGGGCTGGGCGGGGAGCTGTTTTTT. The V and J genes are TRBV11-1 and TRBJ2-2; D might be TRBD1 or TRBD2, each matching 5 bases. The V end lost 0 bases, the J end lost 7 bases, and 15 bases lay between the germline ends. The germline gives CDR1 SGHAT, CDR2 FQDESV (reference sequence). This CDR3 spans 16 amino acids.

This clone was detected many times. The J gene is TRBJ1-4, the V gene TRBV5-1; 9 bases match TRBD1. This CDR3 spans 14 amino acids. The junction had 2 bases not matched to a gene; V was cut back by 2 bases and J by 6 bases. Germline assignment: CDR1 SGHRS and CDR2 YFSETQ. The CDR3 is CASSFGQGYEKLFF. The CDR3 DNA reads TGCGCCAGCAGCTTCGGACAGGGGTATGAAAAACTGTTTTTT.

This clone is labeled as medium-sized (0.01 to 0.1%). CDR3 sequence (DNA): TGTGCCAGCAGTTTTCAACAGGGGGCTGGCCAGCCCCAGCATTTT. Translated, it gives CASSFQQGAGQPQHF. This chain connects TRBV12-3 or TRBV12-4 to TRBJ1-5; 9 nucleotides line up with TRBD1. CDR3 length: 15 residues. V was clipped by 3 bases and J by 7 bases; unmatched bases: 7.

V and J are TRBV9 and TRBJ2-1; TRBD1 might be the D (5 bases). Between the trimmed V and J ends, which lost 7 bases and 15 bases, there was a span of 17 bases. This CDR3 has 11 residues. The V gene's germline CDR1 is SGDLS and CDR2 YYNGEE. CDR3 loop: CASGTKGERFF. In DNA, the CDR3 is TGTGCCAGCGGAACTAAAGGGGAACGGTTCTTC.